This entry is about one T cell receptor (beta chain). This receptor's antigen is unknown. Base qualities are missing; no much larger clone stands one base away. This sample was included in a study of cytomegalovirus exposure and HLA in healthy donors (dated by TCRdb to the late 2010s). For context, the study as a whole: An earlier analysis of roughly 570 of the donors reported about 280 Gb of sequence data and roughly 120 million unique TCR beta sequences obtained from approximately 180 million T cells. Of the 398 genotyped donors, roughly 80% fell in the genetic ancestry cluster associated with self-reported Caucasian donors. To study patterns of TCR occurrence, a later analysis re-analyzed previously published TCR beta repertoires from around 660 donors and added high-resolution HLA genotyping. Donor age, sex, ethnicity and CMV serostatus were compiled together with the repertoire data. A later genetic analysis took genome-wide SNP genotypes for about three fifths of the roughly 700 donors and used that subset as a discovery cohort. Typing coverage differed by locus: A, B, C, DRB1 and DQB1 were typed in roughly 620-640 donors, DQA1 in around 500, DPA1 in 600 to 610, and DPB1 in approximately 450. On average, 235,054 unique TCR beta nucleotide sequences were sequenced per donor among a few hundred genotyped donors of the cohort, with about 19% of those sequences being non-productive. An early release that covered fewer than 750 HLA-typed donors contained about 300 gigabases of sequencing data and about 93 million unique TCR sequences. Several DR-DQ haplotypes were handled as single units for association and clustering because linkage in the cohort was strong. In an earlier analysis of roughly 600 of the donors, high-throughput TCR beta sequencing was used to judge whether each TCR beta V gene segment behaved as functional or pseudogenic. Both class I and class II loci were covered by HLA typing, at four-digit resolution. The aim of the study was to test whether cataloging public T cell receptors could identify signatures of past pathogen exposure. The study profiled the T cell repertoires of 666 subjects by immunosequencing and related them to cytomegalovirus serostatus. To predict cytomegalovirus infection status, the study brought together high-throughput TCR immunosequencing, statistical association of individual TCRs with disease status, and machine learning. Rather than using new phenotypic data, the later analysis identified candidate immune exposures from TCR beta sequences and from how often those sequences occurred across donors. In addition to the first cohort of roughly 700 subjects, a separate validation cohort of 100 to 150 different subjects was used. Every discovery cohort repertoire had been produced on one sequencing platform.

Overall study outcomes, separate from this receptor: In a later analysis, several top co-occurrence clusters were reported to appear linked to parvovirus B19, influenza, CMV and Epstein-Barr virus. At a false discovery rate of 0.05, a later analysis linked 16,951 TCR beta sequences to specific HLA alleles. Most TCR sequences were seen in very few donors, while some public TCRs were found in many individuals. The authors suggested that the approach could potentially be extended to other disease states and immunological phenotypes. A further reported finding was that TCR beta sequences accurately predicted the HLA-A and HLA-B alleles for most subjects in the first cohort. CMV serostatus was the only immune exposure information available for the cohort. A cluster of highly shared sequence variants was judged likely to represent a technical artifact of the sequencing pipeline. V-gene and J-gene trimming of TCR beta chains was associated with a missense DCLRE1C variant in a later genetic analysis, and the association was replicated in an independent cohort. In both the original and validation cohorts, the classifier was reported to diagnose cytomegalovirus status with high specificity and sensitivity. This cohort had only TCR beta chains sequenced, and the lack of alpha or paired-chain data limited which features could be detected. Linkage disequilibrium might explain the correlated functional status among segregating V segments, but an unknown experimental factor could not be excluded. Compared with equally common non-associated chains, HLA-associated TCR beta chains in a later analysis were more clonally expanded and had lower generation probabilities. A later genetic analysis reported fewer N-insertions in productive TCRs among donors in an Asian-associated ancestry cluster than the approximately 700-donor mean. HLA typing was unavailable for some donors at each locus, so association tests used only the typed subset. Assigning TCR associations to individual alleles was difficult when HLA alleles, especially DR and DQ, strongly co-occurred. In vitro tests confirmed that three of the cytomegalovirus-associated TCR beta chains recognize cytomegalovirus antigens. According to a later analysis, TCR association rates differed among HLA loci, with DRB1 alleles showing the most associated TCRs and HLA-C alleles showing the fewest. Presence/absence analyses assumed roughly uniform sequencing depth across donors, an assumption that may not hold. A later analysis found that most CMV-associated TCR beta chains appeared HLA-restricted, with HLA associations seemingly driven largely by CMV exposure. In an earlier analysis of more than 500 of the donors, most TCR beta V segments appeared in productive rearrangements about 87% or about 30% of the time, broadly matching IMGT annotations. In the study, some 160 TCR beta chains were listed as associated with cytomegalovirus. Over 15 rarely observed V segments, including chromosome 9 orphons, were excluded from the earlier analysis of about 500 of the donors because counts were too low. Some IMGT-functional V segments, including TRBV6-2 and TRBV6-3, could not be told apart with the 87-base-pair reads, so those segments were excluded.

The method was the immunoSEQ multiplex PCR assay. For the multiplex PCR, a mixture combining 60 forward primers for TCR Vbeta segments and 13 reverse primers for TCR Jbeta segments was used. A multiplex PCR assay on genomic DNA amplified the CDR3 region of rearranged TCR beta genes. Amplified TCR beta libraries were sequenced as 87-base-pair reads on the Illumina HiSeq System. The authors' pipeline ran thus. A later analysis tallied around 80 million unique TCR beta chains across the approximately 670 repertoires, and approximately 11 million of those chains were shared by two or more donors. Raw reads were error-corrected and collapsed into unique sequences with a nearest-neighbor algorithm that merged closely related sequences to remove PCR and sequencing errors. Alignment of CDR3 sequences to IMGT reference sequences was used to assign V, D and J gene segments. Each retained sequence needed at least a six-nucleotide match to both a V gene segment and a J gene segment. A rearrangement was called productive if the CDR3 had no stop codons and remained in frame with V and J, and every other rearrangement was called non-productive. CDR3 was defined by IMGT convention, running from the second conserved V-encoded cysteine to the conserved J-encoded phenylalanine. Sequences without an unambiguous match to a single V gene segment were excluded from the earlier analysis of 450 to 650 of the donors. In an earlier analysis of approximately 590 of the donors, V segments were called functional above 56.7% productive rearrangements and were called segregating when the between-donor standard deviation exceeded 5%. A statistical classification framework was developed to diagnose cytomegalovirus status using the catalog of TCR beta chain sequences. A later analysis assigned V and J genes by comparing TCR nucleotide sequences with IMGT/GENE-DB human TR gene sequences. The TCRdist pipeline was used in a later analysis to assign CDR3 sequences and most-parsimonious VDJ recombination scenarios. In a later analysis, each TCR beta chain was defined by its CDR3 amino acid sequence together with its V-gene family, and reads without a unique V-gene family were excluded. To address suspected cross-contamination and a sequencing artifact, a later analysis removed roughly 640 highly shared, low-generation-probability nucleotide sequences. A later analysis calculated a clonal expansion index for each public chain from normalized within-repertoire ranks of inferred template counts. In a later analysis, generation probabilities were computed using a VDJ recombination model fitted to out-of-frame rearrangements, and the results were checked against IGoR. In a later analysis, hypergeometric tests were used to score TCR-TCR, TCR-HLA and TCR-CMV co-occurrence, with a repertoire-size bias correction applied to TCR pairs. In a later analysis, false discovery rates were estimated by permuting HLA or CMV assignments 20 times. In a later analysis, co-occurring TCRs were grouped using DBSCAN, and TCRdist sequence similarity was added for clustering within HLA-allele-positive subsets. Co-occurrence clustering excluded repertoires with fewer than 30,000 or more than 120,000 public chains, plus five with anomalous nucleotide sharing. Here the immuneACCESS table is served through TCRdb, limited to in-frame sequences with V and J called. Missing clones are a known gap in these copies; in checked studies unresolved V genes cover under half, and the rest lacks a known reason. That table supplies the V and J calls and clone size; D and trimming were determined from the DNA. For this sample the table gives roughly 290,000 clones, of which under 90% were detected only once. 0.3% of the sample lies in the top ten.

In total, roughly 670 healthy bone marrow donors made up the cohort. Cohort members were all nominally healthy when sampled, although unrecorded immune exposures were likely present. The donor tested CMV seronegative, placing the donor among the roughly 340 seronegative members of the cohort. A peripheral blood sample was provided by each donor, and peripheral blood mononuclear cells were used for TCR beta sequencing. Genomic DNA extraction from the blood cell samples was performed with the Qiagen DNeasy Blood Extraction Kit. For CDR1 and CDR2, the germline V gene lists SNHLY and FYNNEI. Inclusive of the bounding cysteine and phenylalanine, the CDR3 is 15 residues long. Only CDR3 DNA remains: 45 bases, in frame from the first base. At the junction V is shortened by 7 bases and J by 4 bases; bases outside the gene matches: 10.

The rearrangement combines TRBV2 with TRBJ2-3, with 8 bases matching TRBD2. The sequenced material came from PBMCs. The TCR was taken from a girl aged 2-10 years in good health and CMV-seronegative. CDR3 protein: CASIGSAGDPDTQYF. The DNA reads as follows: TGTGCCAGCATCGGTTCAGCGGGGGATCCAGATACGCAGTATTTT. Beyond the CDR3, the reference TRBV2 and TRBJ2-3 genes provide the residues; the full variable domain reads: EPEVTQTPSHQVTQMGQEVILRCVPISNHLYFYWYRQILGQKVEFLVSFYNNEISEKSEIFDDQFSVERPDGSNFTLKIRSTKLEDSAMYFCASIGSAGDPDTQYFGPGTRLTVL.